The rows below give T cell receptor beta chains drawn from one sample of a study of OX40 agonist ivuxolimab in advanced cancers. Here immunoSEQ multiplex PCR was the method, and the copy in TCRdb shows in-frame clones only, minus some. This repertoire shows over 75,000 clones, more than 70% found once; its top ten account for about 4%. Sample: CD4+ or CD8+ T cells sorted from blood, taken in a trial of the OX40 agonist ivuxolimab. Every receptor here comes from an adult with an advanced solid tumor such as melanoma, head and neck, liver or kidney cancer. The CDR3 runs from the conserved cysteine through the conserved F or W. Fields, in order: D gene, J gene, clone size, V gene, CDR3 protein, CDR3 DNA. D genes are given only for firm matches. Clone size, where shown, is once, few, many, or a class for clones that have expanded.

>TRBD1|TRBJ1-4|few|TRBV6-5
CASRHRGLSEKLFF
TGTGCCAGCAGGCACAGGGGTTTGAGTGAAAAACTGTTTTTT
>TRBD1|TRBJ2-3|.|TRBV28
CASSFDRGGTGFTDTQYF
TGTGCCAGCAGTTTTGATAGGGGGGGGACAGGGTTTACAGATACGCAGTATTTT
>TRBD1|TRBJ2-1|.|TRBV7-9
CASSTQGWGQGWNEQFF
TGTGCCAGCAGCACACAAGGGTGGGGACAGGGGTGGAATGAGCAGTTCTTC
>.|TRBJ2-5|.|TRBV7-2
CASSRADQETQYF
TGTGCCAGCAGCAGAGCGGATCAAGAGACCCAGTACTTC
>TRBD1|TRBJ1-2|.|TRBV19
CASSITGGPGYGYTF
TGTGCCAGTAGTATAACAGGGGGCCCCGGCTATGGCTACACCTTC
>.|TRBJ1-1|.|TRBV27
CASWRENTEAFF
TGTGCCAGCTGGAGGGAGAACACTGAAGCTTTCTTT
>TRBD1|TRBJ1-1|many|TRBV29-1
CSAGTGANTEAFF
TGCAGCGCAGGAACAGGGGCGAACACTGAAGCTTTCTTT
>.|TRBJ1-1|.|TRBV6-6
CASSYNREDTEAFF
TGTGCCAGCAGTTACAACAGGGAGGACACTGAAGCTTTCTTT
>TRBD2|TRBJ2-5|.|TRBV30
CAWKNKAGAETQYF
TGTGCCTGGAAGAACAAAGCGGGAGCAGAGACCCAGTACTTC
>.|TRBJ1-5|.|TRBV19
CASSIDYTVVLPQHF
TGTGCCAGTAGTATAGATTACACCGTGGTGCTGCCCCAGCATTTT
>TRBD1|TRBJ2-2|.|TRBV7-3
CASSYSGTALTGELFF
TGTGCCAGCAGCTACTCCGGGACAGCCCTCACCGGGGAGCTGTTTTTT
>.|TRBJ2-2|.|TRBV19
CASRPSSPGELFF
TGTGCCAGTAGGCCATCTAGTCCCGGGGAGCTGTTTTTT
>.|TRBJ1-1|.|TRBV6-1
CASSSVVEAFF
TGTGCCAGCAGTTCCGTTGTTGAAGCTTTCTTT
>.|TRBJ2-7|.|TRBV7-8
CASSLGAYEQYF
TGTGCCAGCAGCTTAGGGGCGTACGAGCAGTACTTC
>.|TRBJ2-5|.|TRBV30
CAWSPGRRDETQYF
TGTGCCTGGAGCCCGGGGCGCCGTGACGAGACCCAGTACTTC
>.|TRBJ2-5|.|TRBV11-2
CASSRDRQETQYF
TGTGCCAGCAGCCGGGACCGCCAAGAGACCCAGTACTTC
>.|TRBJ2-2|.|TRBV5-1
CASSLDGANTGELFF
TGCGCCAGCAGCTTGGATGGGGCCAACACCGGGGAGCTGTTTTTT
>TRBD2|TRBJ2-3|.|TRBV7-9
CASSPGTSGRAADTQYF
TGTGCCAGCAGCCCCGGGACTAGCGGGAGGGCGGCAGATACGCAGTATTTT
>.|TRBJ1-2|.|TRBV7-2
CASSVAQGPYGYTF
TGTGCCAGCAGCGTAGCCCAGGGCCCCTATGGCTACACCTTC
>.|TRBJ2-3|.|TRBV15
CATSIGQKGATDTQYF
TGTGCCACCAGCATCGGACAGAAAGGGGCTACAGATACGCAGTATTTT
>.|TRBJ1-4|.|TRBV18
CASSLGIDDEKLFF
TGTGCCAGCTCCCTGGGTATTGATGATGAAAAACTGTTTTTT
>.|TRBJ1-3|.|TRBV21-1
CASSKNSSGNTIYF
TGTGCCAGCAGCAAAAACAGCTCTGGAAACACCATATATTTT
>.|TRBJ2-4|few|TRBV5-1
CASSLGITRLTENIQYF
TGCGCCAGCAGCTTGGGTATCACGCGATTAACCGAAAACATTCAGTACTTC
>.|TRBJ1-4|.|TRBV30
CAWSAWGSRNEKLFF
TGTGCCTGGAGCGCCTGGGGCAGCCGTAATGAAAAACTGTTTTTT
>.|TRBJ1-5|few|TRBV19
CASRPGLISGQPQHF
TGTGCCAGTAGGCCGGGACTCATATCGGGACAGCCCCAGCATTTT
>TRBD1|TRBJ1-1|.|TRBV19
CASIPGQGVNTEAFF
TGTGCCAGTATCCCCGGACAGGGCGTAAACACTGAAGCTTTCTTT
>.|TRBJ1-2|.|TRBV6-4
CASSEIYGYTF
TGTGCCAGCAGTGAAATATATGGCTACACCTTC
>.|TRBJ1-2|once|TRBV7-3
CASSFPGLGYTF
TGTGCCAGCAGCTTCCCAGGGCTCGGCTACACCTTC
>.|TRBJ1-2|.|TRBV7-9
CASSFVQGDGYTF
TGTGCCAGCAGCTTTGTACAGGGTGATGGCTACACCTTC
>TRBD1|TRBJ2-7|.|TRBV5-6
CASNSPRQGAVHEQYF
TGTGCCAGCAACTCACCACGACAGGGGGCCGTCCACGAGCAGTACTTC
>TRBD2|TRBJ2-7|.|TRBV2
CASKGLAGPYEQYF
TGTGCCAGCAAAGGACTAGCGGGTCCCTACGAGCAGTACTTC
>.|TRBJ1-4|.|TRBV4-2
CASSQDRGNEKLFF
TGTGCCAGCAGCCAAGACCGTGGGAATGAAAAACTGTTTTTT
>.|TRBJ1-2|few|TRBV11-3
CASSSYGYTF
TGTGCCAGCAGCTCTTATGGCTACACCTTC
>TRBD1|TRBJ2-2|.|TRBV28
CASSLLGTGPGELFF
TGTGCCAGCAGTTTATTAGGGACAGGTCCCGGGGAGCTGTTTTTT
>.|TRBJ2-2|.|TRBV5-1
CASSGDNLNTGELFF
TGCGCCAGCAGTGGGGACAATCTAAACACCGGGGAGCTGTTTTTT
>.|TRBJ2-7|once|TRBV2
CASSEVSGSEQYF
TGTGCCAGCAGTGAAGTTAGCGGAAGCGAGCAGTACTTC
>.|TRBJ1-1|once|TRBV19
CASSLTVNTEAFF
TGTGCCAGTAGTCTTACAGTGAACACTGAAGCTTTCTTT